This TCR beta chain was sequenced in a study of T cells in Graves' hyperthyroidism and ophthalmopathy (dated by TCRdb to the late 2010s). The study in broad terms: Peripheral blood samples were taken at the time of initial diagnosis, prior to any treatment. To identify distinguishing TCR V-J signatures, a discovery cohort of about 100 patients was used, comprising 43 with Graves' ophthalmopathy and some 60 with stable Graves' hyperthyroidism. An independent validation cohort of under 20 hyperthyroidism patients and 17 patients who later progressed to ophthalmopathy tested prospective prediction of ophthalmopathy. For training and testing, the 100 or so patients in the discovery cohort were randomly divided in a 7:3 ratio. Thyroid tissue and blood T-cell repertoires from six Graves' hyperthyroidism patients were also compared in the study. After sampling, hyperthyroidism patients received methimazole starting at 30 mg daily, and ophthalmopathy patients received high-dose intravenous methylprednisolone. The paper reports TCR Vbeta CDR3 sequencing of approximately 140 peripheral blood samples: fewer than 50 ophthalmopathy, about 75 hyperthyroidism and around 17 progressor patients.

Summary of the overall study and its limitations: Sample size was not statistically predetermined, and investigators were not blinded to group allocation. In validation, the model predicted progression to ophthalmopathy a median of roughly 6.5 months before onset, with around 70% sensitivity and around 76% specificity. Most expanded thyroid clonotypes (frequency above 0.001) were also detected in blood, a finding suggesting that blood repertoires may reflect thyroid immune responses. A 13 V-J signature model separated ophthalmopathy from stable hyperthyroidism, with around 88% sensitivity and about 81% specificity in cross-validation and 80%/75% in testing.

TCR beta CDR3 regions were amplified from RNA transcripts. For the first round of RT-PCR on the TCR CDR3, the HTBI primer set was used together with the Qiagen OneStep RT-PCR kit. A second multiplex PCR round built the libraries, followed by size selection and purification. Libraries were sequenced paired-end with 100 bp reads on an Illumina HiSeq2000. The original pipeline was this. SOAPnuke was used to process the raw data, with reads discarded if the reads contained adapters or uncalled bases, had a mean Phred below 15, or lacked an exact constant-primer or identifier match. High-quality paired reads were merged using COPE v1.2.5, and each unique nucleotide sequence was defined as a clonotype. MiTCR v1.1 was used to align the clonotypes against IMGT TRBV, TRBD and TRBJ reference segments. Only V-J combinations with frequency above 0.0001, covering 99% to 99.2% of repertoires, were analysed. The TCS score was defined as the ratio of F50 (clonal expansion) to E x V (chaos), calculated using BLOSUM62-based TCRdist between CDR3 peptides within each V-J. Welch's t-statistics and random forest reduced roughly 530 V-J features to fewer than 15, which were used in a naive Bayes classifier (R e1071). The public sequencing data were trimmed at Q25 with fastp and processed into clonotypes with MiXCR by TCRdb, which kept only in-frame beta chains. When rows share a CDR3 protein, they turn into one entry using the most common DNA and genes. V and J calls and clone size were set by TCRdb, not the authors. For this sample there are a few hundred thousand distinct CDR3 sequences; 25% appear just once. Clones ranked in the top ten supply around 70% of the sample.

A patient counted as having stable Graves' hyperthyroidism if no progression to ophthalmopathy occurred over 18 months of follow-up. Hyperthyroidism patients were newly diagnosed, with disease duration under 2 months, and aged 18 to 65 years. Patients with uncontrolled infections, other autoimmune diseases, pregnancy or lactation were excluded. Diagnoses were established on the basis of clinical symptoms, serum thyroxine and TRAb, thyroid ultrasound, and orbital computed tomography. PBMCs were separated from roughly 10 ml of fresh peripheral blood using Ficoll-Paque density gradient centrifugation. Trizol reagent was used to extract total RNA, and RNA quality was then checked on an Agilent 2100 Bioanalyzer. Trimming accounts for 1 base at V and 10 bases at J, while the number of junction bases matched to no gene is 5. In the germline V gene, CDR1 corresponds to SGHNT and CDR2 to YENEEA. The CDR3, cysteine through phenylalanine, is 13 amino acids long. Only the CDR3 portion is preserved as DNA: 39 bases, with reading frame beginning at the first base.

This clonotype has at least ten counts. Its antigen target is currently unknown. No base-level quality is on record; no much larger clone is a single base apart. Sequenced sample: blood. This clonotype was obtained from a man in his forties or fifties with Graves' hyperthyroidism. This sequence uses TRBV11-3 and TRBJ2-3; TRBD2 matches 7 bases in the middle. The DNA is as follows: TGTGCCAGCAGCTTAGTCGAGGGAGGGCCGCAGTATTTT. Its amino acids are CASSLVEGGPQYF.